This TCR beta chain was retrieved from a study of shared clonotypes between healthy human individuals. Study-wide results and limits: Roughly 4.7% was the fraction of naive CD4 clonotypes found shared across a few donors. On the whole, naive subsets had larger estimated richness than memory subsets had.

Per the germline V gene, CDR1 is MNHEY and CDR2 is SVGAGI. The CDR3 length is 15 residues. V lost 7 bases to trimming and J lost 7 bases, with 22 bases between them. How the authors handled the data: ImmunoSEQ output lacked quality scores and full-length reads, limiting matched filtering. TCRdb's copy holds only in-frame clones and misses some; the assay was immunoSEQ multiplex PCR. V and J calls and clone size are as listed in that table; D and trimming were resolved from the DNA. The sample includes some 1 million clones, 65% to 75% of them seen just once. In this sample, this clone turned up once. Antigen unknown.

V gene TRBV6-5 combines with J gene TRBJ1-2; tentative D call: TRBD1 (5 bases). Material: memory CD4+ T cells sorted from blood. Subset here: CD45RA-negative fraction. This clonotype was sampled from a man aged 18-30 years in good health. The CDR3: CASTRDGTASGGYTF. CDR3 coding DNA: TGTGCCAGCACCAGGGACGGGACGGCCTCCGGTGGCTACACCTTC.